Below are 14 T cell receptor beta chains sequenced from a single sample in a study of beta chain features in type 1 diabetes. The study reverse transcribed the entire isolated RNA, so it sequenced expressed TCRB transcripts. This table comes from immunoSEQ multiplex PCR, and its TCRdb copy is limited to in-frame clones, with some not included. The sample has 450,000 to 550,000 clones, about 32% seen once; the top ten hold 0.06% to 0.07%. Source material: naive CD4+ T cells from blood. Receptors were obtained from a man aged 18-30 years in good health.

The V gene is TRBV2, the J gene TRBJ2-1, with 8 bases lining up with TRBD2. Germline CDR1 and CDR2: SNHLY and FYNNEI. With 11 bases clipped from V and 10 bases from J, the junction kept 7 bases outside the gene matches. This CDR3 spans 11 amino acids. The CDR3 DNA sequence: TGTGCCGGGACTAGTTCGTGGGAGCAGTTCTTC. It yields the protein CAGTSSWEQFF.

This chain uses TRBV29-1 with TRBJ1-2; TRBD1 agrees at 7 bases. J lost 4 bases, V lost 3 bases, and 2 bases had no gene match. This CDR3 comprises 12 residues. In germline, CDR1 is SQVTM, CDR2 ANQGSEA. CDR3 amino acids: CSVDNRGYGYTF. In DNA, the CDR3 is TGCAGCGTTGACAACAGGGGCTATGGCTACACCTTC.

The genes are TRBV10-3 and TRBJ1-3; D not resolved. Germline CDR1 is ENHRY and CDR2 is SYGVKD. CDR3 size: 12 residues. With 8 bases removed from V and 4 bases from J, the gap between germline ends came to 9 bases. In nucleotides, the CDR3 is TGTGCCATCCGGGGAGGGGGAAACACCATATATTTT. It encodes CAIRGGGNTIYF.

This chain connects TRBV9 to TRBJ2-7, with D perhaps matching TRBD2 (8 bases). V shed 0 bases and J shed 9 bases, with 19 bases lying between them. Germline V gene data show CDR1 as SGDLS and CDR2 as YYNGEE. The CDR3 sequence is 15 residues long. In DNA form, the CDR3 reads TGTGCCAGCAGCGTAGGTGTCGGGAGGGGGCCCAGGCAGTACTTC. It codes for CASSVGVGRGPRQYF.

This clone was counted only a few times. Compared with germline, one end of the junction differs, possibly owing to a read error. This chain joins TRBV6-1 and TRBJ2-7; 9 bases line up with TRBD1. The germline V gene has CDR1 MNHNS and CDR2 SASEGT. The CDR3 has 16 amino acids. CDR3: CASREAGTGSPYEQYF. CDR3 DNA: TGTGCCAGCAGAGAAGCCGGGACAGGGAGCCCGTACGAGCAGTACTTC.

The rearrangement links TRBV25-1 to TRBJ2-1; tentative D call: TRBD2 (6 bases). The length of the CDR3 is 16 residues. Germline CDR1 reads MGHDK; CDR2 reads SYGVNS. Between the trimmed V and J ends, which lost 4 bases and 0 bases, there was a span of 13 bases. The DNA for the CDR3 is TGTGCCAGCAGTGGGTCTCTAGCGCCCTCCTACAATGAGCAGTTCTTC. Translation: CASSGSLAPSYNEQFF.

This clone appeared a single time. This rearrangement joins TRBV7-2 to TRBJ2-3; TRBD2 matches at 15 bases. The ends lost 5 bases at V and 3 bases at J; junction bases unmatched: 3. CDR1 is SGHTA and CDR2 is FQGNSA in the germline V gene. The CDR3 sequence is 16 residues long. In DNA, the CDR3 is TGTGCCAGCAGCCCAGGGACTAGCGGGAGGACAGATACGCAGTATTTT. Its translation is CASSPGTSGRTDTQYF.

The chain links TRBV10-3 to TRBJ2-1; TRBD2 matches 7 bases. Germline values: CDR1 ENHRY, CDR2 SYGVKD. After removal of 10 bases from V and 4 bases from J, the junction contained 1 base not matched to a gene. CDR3 size: 11 residues. Here the CDR3 reads CATGGYNEQFF. The CDR3 bases are TGTGCCACCGGGGGGTACAATGAGCAGTTCTTC.

The V gene is TRBV19, the J gene TRBJ2-3, with 11 bases that match TRBD2. The J segment lost 3 bases and the V segment lost 5 bases, leaving 1 base of the junction unmatched. The CDR3 runs to 14 residues. Germline loops: CDR1 LNHDA, CDR2 SQIVND (reference sequence). CDR3 sequence: CASSLAGGTDTQYF. CDR3 nucleotide sequence: TGTGCCAGTAGTCTAGCGGGAGGTACAGATACGCAGTATTTT.

The chain has TRBV15 and TRBJ2-7; no clear D. The ends were cut back, 1 base at V and 5 bases at J, with 3 bases in the middle. CDR1 is LNHNV, CDR2 YYDKDF, per germline (reference sequence). The CDR3 loop spans 11 amino acids. CDR3 sequence (DNA): TGTGCCACCAGCAGAGCCCACGAGCAGTACTTC. Translation gives CATSRAHEQYF.

This clone has a handful of counts. The chain combines TRBV5-1 with TRBJ1-1; unclear D gene. The CDR3 runs 13 residues. The V and J ends lost 0 bases and 7 bases respectively, with 10 bases between them. CDR1 and CDR2 from the germline V gene are SGHRS and YFSETQ. The CDR3 loop is CASSLDPEGEAFF. The CDR3 DNA follows: TGCGCCAGCAGCTTGGATCCGGAGGGTGAAGCTTTCTTT.

The V call is TRBV29-1, the J call TRBJ2-5, with TRBD1 matching over 8 bases. The CDR3 is 14 residues long. Per germline, CDR1 SQVTM and CDR2 ANQGSEA. V lost 1 base to trimming and J lost 4 bases; unmatched junction nucleotides: 5. The CDR3 reads CSVEGSGGTETQYF. The CDR3 DNA reads TGCAGCGTTGAAGGCTCAGGGGGCACAGAGACCCAGTACTTC.

The rearrangement joins TRBV9 to TRBJ2-5; possibly TRBD1 for D (6 bases). Germline assignment: CDR1 SGDLS and CDR2 YYNGEE. The ends were cut back, 3 bases at V and 3 bases at J, with 15 bases in the middle. This CDR3 is built from 15 residues. CDR3 sequence: CASSEGTQRKETQYF. CDR3 sequence (DNA): TGTGCCAGCAGCGAGGGGACACAAAGAAAAGAGACCCAGTACTTC.

This clone was recorded a few times. V usage is TRBV29-1 and J usage is TRBJ2-1; a possible D gene is TRBD2 (6 bases). The CDR3 loop spans 11 amino acids. Per the germline V gene, CDR1 is SQVTM and CDR2 is ANQGSEA. Between the trimmed V and J ends, which lost 6 bases and 7 bases, there was a span of 10 bases. In DNA, the CDR3 is TGCAGCGTCGCGGGGAGGAATGAGCAGTTCTTC. It yields the protein CSVAGRNEQFF.